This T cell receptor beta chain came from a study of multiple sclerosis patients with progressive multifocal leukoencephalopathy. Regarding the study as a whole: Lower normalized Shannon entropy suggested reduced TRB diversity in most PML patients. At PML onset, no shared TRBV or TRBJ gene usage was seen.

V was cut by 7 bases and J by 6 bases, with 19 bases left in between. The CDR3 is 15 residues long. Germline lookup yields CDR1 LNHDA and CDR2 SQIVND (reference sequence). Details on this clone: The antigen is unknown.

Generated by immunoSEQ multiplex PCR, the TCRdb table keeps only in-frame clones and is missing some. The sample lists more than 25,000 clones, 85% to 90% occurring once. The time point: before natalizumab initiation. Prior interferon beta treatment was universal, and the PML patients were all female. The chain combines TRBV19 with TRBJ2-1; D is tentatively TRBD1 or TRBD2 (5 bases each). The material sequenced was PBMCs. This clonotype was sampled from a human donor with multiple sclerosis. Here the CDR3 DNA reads TGTGCCAGTACCCTCCGGGACCTTGGAAGCAATGAGCAGTTCTTC. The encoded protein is CASTLRDLGSNEQFF.